The 8 T cell receptor beta chains in this list originate from one sample, sequenced in a study of neoadjuvant nivolumab and ipilimumab in lung cancer. Clones were sequenced by immunoSEQ multiplex PCR, and TCRdb holds only the in-frame ones, with some missing. The sample contains around 21,000 clones, 82% of which appear only once. The sequencing used peripheral blood, collected before neoadjuvant nivolumab, alone or with ipilimumab. These receptors were obtained from an adult with non-small cell lung cancer.

The chain couples TRBV30 to TRBJ2-4; 7 positions match TRBD1. Trimming took 1 base from V and 0 from J; bases not matched to a gene: 6. CDR1 and CDR2 (germline): GTSNPN, SVGIG (reference sequence). The CDR3 consists of 16 residues. The CDR3 loop is CAWSARDRRAKNIQYF. CDR3 nucleotides: TGTGCCTGGAGTGCTCGGGACAGACGAGCCAAAAACATTCAGTACTTC.

The V call is TRBV7-6, the J call TRBJ2-7, with D perhaps matching TRBD1 (6 bases). V was pared by 2 bases and J by 5 bases, with 13 bases between. Germline loops: CDR1 SGHVS, CDR2 FNYEAQ. This CDR3 comprises 14 residues. The DNA for the CDR3 is TGTGCCAGCAGCTTAAACCAGGGGTACCACGAGCAGTACTTC. Residues: CASSLNQGYHEQYF.

The chain recombines TRBV5-1 with TRBJ2-2; perhaps TRBD1 as D (5 bases). Trimming left V 2 bases short and J 1 base short, with 6 bases between. This CDR3 region has 14 residues. CDR1 and CDR2 from the germline V gene are SGHRS and YFSETQ. CDR3 nucleotides: TGCGCCAGCAGCTTAGACAGGAACACCGGGGAGCTGTTTTTT. Its translation is CASSLDRNTGELFF.

The rearrangement links TRBV14 to TRBJ1-1; D is undetermined. Germline values: CDR1 SGHDN, CDR2 FVKESK. The V gene lost 0 bases and the J gene lost 5 bases, with 10 bases spanning the gap. CDR3 length: 14 amino acids. This chain's CDR3 is CASSQDLGGTEAFF. Here the CDR3 DNA reads TGTGCCAGCAGCCAAGATTTGGGAGGGACTGAAGCTTTCTTT. The full variable domain, with the rest looked up from reference TRBV14 and TRBJ1-1, is EAGVTQFPSHSVIEKGQTVTLRCDPISGHDNLYWYRRVMGKEIKFLLHFVKESKQDESGMPNNRFLAERTGGTYSTLKVQPAELEDSGVYFCASSQDLGGTEAFFGQGTRLTVV.

The J gene is TRBJ2-2, the V gene TRBV7-9; D perhaps matches TRBD1 (5 bases). Deletions cut 7 bases from V and 4 bases from J, with 13 bases between. The CDR3 loop spans 14 amino acids. Germline CDR1 reads SEHNR; CDR2 reads FQNEAQ (reference sequence). Here the CDR3 DNA reads TGTGCCAGCACCTCAGGGCGGAGCACCGGGGAGCTGTTTTTT. Protein product: CASTSGRSTGELFF.

The chain recombines TRBV29-1 with TRBJ1-4; D unresolved. The CDR3 covers 14 residues. With 0 bases removed from V and 8 bases from J, the gap between germline ends came to 13 bases. Per germline, CDR1 SQVTM and CDR2 ANQGSEA. Here the CDR3 reads CSVEDPWGGEKLFF. Here the CDR3 DNA reads TGCAGCGTTGAAGATCCTTGGGGAGGAGAAAAACTGTTTTTT. Drawing the rest from reference TRBV29-1 and TRBJ1-4, the complete variable domain is SAVISQKPSRDICQRGTSLTIQCQVDSQVTMMFWYRQQPGQSLTLIATANQGSEATYESGFVIDKFPISRPNLTFSTLTVSNMSPEDSSIYLCSVEDPWGGEKLFFGSGTQLSVL.

V gene TRBV7-9 combines with J gene TRBJ1-5; D may be TRBD1 (6 bases). V was trimmed by 5 bases and J by 7 bases, leaving 21 bases between them. The CDR3 extends over 16 amino acids. From germline, CDR1 is SEHNR and CDR2 FQNEAQ (reference sequence). The CDR3 here is CASSPGRGQEWQPQHF. In DNA form, the CDR3 reads TGTGCCAGCAGCCCAGGCAGGGGACAAGAATGGCAGCCCCAGCATTTT.

The genes are TRBV30 and TRBJ1-2; no clear D. With 2 bases removed from V and 4 bases from J, the gap between germline ends came to 11 bases. The CDR3 runs 13 residues. Germline V gene data show CDR1 as GTSNPN and CDR2 as SVGIG (reference sequence). The chain's CDR3 is CAWSPGAAYGYTF. The CDR3 nucleotides read TGTGCCTGGAGTCCGGGAGCGGCCTATGGCTACACCTTC.